These T cell receptor beta chains were read from a single sample in a study of response to subunit inactivated influenza vaccine. TCRdb processed the RT-PCR reads anew with MiXCR; each CDR3 protein has one entry. The data hold around 750,000 distinct CDR3 sequences, with 21% observed a single time. The sequencing here drew on PBMCs from blood, taken 5 days after vaccination. These TCRs come from a man in his forties or fifties who received an inactivated influenza vaccine. CDR3s include the opening cysteine and the closing phenylalanine or tryptophan. D genes are given only for firm matches. Expanded clones get a size class; other rows say once, few or many, or leave the size out.

V: TRBV7-9; J: TRBJ2-1; D: TRBD1; size: few; length: 15; CDR3: CASSVTGTVYNEQFF; DNA: TGTGCCAGCAGCGTAACCGGGACAGTCTACAATGAGCAGTTCTTC
V: TRBV24-1; J: TRBJ2-1; D: -; size: -; length: 13; CDR3: CATSDGARNEQFF; DNA: TGTGCCACCAGTGACGGGGCCAGAAATGAGCAGTTCTTC
V: TRBV20-1; J: TRBJ2-7; D: TRBD2; size: -; length: 17; CDR3: CSARDRLAGGIVYEQYF; DNA: TGCAGTGCTAGAGATCGACTAGCGGGAGGTATTGTGTACGAGCAGTACTTC
V: TRBV7-8; J: TRBJ2-3; D: TRBD2; size: many; length: 15; CDR3: CASSDSSGITDTQYF; DNA: TGTGCCAGCAGCGACTCTAGCGGGATCACAGATACGCAGTATTTT
V: TRBV29-1; J: TRBJ2-3; D: TRBD2; size: -; length: 13; CDR3: CSVSSGRRDTQYF; DNA: TGCAGCGTATCTAGCGGGAGGCGCGATACGCAGTATTTT
V: TRBV7-2; J: TRBJ2-5; D: -; size: many; length: 16; CDR3: CASSLSIGRQQETQYF; DNA: TGTGCCAGCAGCTTAAGTATCGGGAGACAGCAAGAGACCCAGTACTTC
V: TRBV13; J: TRBJ2-6; D: TRBD1; size: -; length: 15; CDR3: CASRETGVGANVLTF; DNA: TGTGCCAGCAGGGAAACAGGGGTCGGGGCCAACGTCCTGACTTTC
V: TRBV12-3/TRBV12-4; J: TRBJ2-5; D: -; size: few; length: 16; CDR3: CASSLGRRPYQETQYF; DNA: TGTGCCAGCAGTTTGGGACGCCGACCGTACCAAGAGACCCAGTACTTC
V: TRBV5-4; J: TRBJ2-1; D: TRBD2; size: -; length: 20; CDR3: CASSLSGAGTSGTFYNEQFF; DNA: TGTGCCAGCAGCTTGTCTGGGGCTGGGACTAGCGGGACGTTTTACAATGAGCAGTTCTTC
V: TRBV11-2; J: TRBJ2-1; D: -; size: -; length: 15; CDR3: CASSLSRAGYNEQFF; DNA: TGTGCCAGCAGCTTATCGAGGGCAGGATACAATGAGCAGTTCTTC
V: TRBV6-1; J: TRBJ1-1; D: -; size: few; length: 15; CDR3: CASSHFTGAGTEAFF; DNA: TGTGCCAGCAGCCACTTTACCGGGGCGGGCACTGAAGCTTTCTTT
V: TRBV2; J: TRBJ2-1; D: TRBD2; size: -; length: 15; CDR3: CASSDGPGGANEQFF; DNA: TGTGCCAGCAGTGATGGGCCCGGGGGGGCCAATGAGCAGTTCTTC
V: TRBV29-1; J: TRBJ2-3; D: TRBD2; size: few; length: 15; CDR3: CSVKRTSGRTDTQYF; DNA: TGCAGCGTGAAACGGACTAGCGGTCGCACAGATACGCAGTATTTT
V: TRBV4-2; J: TRBJ1-1; D: TRBD1; size: -; length: 16; CDR3: CASSQEGQGLRTEAFF; DNA: TGTGCCAGCAGCCAAGAGGGACAGGGTCTAAGGACTGAAGCTTTCTTT
V: TRBV21-1; J: TRBJ2-1; D: -; size: few; length: 14; CDR3: CAGPGTSGDNEQFF; DNA: TGTGCCGGCCCCGGGACTAGCGGAGACAATGAGCAGTTCTTC
V: TRBV7-9; J: TRBJ2-7; D: TRBD2; size: few; length: 13; CDR3: CASSSSGRDEQYF; DNA: TGTGCCAGCAGCTCGTCAGGGAGGGACGAGCAGTACTTC
V: TRBV6-2/TRBV6-3; J: TRBJ2-2; D: TRBD2; size: -; length: 18; CDR3: CASSSPRLAGGGPGELFF; DNA: TGTGCCAGCAGTTCCCCTCGACTAGCGGGAGGGGGGCCCGGGGAGCTGTTTTTT
V: TRBV28; J: TRBJ1-4; D: TRBD1; size: -; length: 16; CDR3: CASRKDRGSGNEKLFF; DNA: TGTGCCAGCAGAAAAGACAGGGGCTCTGGTAATGAAAAACTGTTTTTT
V: TRBV3-1; J: TRBJ2-4; D: TRBD2; size: few; length: 21; CDR3: CASSQDIGRGLMCIAKNIQYF; DNA: TGTGCCAGCAGCCAAGATATCGGGAGGGGGTTGATGTGTATAGCCAAAAACATTCAGTACTTC
V: TRBV20-1; J: TRBJ2-6; D: -; size: few; length: 12; CDR3: CSAGAGDNVLTF; DNA: TGCAGTGCTGGGGCAGGTGACAACGTCCTGACTTTC
V: TRBV6-2/TRBV6-3; J: TRBJ1-6; D: TRBD1; size: -; length: 16; CDR3: CASSYQTGTDNSPLHF; DNA: TGTGCCAGCAGCTACCAGACCGGGACAGACAATTCACCCCTCCACTTT
V: TRBV20-1; J: TRBJ2-3; D: -; size: many; length: 13; CDR3: CSARVLGTDTQYF; DNA: TGCAGTGCTAGAGTGTTAGGCACAGATACGCAGTATTTT
V: TRBV28; J: TRBJ2-7; D: TRBD1; size: -; length: 20; CDR3: CASSFPRTGHSIKSSYEQYF; DNA: TGTGCCAGCAGTTTCCCCAGGACAGGACATTCGATTAAAAGCTCCTACGAGCAGTACTTC
V: TRBV7-2; J: TRBJ2-2; D: -; size: -; length: 17; CDR3: CASSLYLAGINTGELFF; DNA: TGTGCCAGCAGCTTATATTTGGCAGGAATTAACACCGGGGAGCTGTTTTTT
V: TRBV7-2; J: TRBJ2-7; D: -; size: few; length: 15; CDR3: CASSRDPSAAYEQYF; DNA: TGTGCCAGCAGCCGAGATCCCTCTGCAGCCTACGAGCAGTACTTC
V: TRBV12-3/TRBV12-4; J: TRBJ2-2; D: TRBD2; size: -; length: 16; CDR3: CASSFGTSGITGELFF; DNA: TGTGCCAGCAGTTTTGGGACTAGCGGGATCACCGGGGAGCTGTTTTTT
V: TRBV5-6; J: TRBJ2-3; D: -; size: many; length: 15; CDR3: CASSLERDSTDTQYF; DNA: TGTGCCAGCAGCTTGGAACGGGACTCCACAGATACGCAGTATTTT
V: TRBV9; J: TRBJ2-3; D: TRBD2; size: few; length: 16; CDR3: CASSVQLAGGTDTQYF; DNA: TGTGCCAGCAGCGTACAACTAGCGGGAGGCACAGATACGCAGTATTTT
V: TRBV25-1; J: TRBJ2-1; D: TRBD2; size: -; length: 16; CDR3: CASSAGGLALGDEQFF; DNA: TGTGCCAGCAGTGCCGGGGGACTAGCGCTCGGCGATGAGCAGTTCTTC
V: TRBV7-2; J: TRBJ1-2; D: -; size: -; length: 13; CDR3: CASSYLKDYGYTF; DNA: TGTGCCAGCAGCTATCTCAAAGACTATGGCTACACCTTC
V: TRBV6-1; J: TRBJ2-5; D: -; size: -; length: 13; CDR3: CASRPGIQETQYF; DNA: TGTGCCAGCAGACCAGGGATTCAAGAGACCCAGTACTTC
V: TRBV28; J: TRBJ1-2; D: TRBD1; size: many; length: 13; CDR3: CASRSGQNYGYTF; DNA: TGTGCCAGCAGGTCGGGACAGAACTATGGCTACACCTTC
V: TRBV6-2/TRBV6-3; J: TRBJ1-2; D: -; size: -; length: 14; CDR3: CASRPPGLRYGYTF; DNA: TGTGCCAGCAGACCCCCCGGACTGAGATATGGCTACACCTTC
V: TRBV7-2; J: TRBJ1-1; D: -; size: -; length: 14; CDR3: CPSSLKQANTEAFF; DNA: TGTCCCAGCAGCTTAAAACAGGCTAACACTGAAGCTTTCTTT
V: TRBV20-1; J: TRBJ2-2; D: TRBD2; size: -; length: 16; CDR3: CSARQGLGRNTGELFF; DNA: TGCAGTGCTAGACAAGGACTAGGTCGGAACACCGGGGAGCTGTTTTTT
V: TRBV12-3/TRBV12-4; J: TRBJ2-1; D: -; size: few; length: 14; CDR3: CASSFSGVNNEQFF; DNA: TGTGCCAGCAGTTTTAGCGGTGTTAACAATGAGCAGTTCTTC
V: TRBV6-5; J: TRBJ2-7; D: TRBD1; size: many; length: 15; CDR3: CASSYSGTGLYEQYF; DNA: TGTGCCAGCAGTTATTCCGGGACAGGACTCTACGAGCAGTACTTC
V: TRBV7-8; J: TRBJ2-2; D: -; size: few; length: 11; CDR3: CASSFSVELFF; DNA: TGTGCCAGCAGCTTTAGCGTGGAGCTGTTTTTT
V: TRBV5-6; J: TRBJ2-7; D: -; size: few; length: 14; CDR3: CASSFFARGHEQYF; DNA: TGTGCCAGCAGCTTCTTTGCCAGGGGACACGAGCAGTACTTC
V: TRBV29-1; J: TRBJ2-7; D: -; size: -; length: 15; CDR3: CSVEDQKETSYEQYF; DNA: TGCAGCGTTGAAGACCAAAAGGAAACATCCTACGAGCAGTACTTC
V: TRBV11-2; J: TRBJ2-1; D: -; size: -; length: 12; CDR3: CASSWGTAEQFF; DNA: TGTGCCAGCAGCTGGGGGACGGCTGAGCAGTTCTTC
V: TRBV4-3; J: TRBJ2-1; D: -; size: few; length: 15; CDR3: CASSQEYGNYNEQFF; DNA: TGCGCCAGCAGCCAAGAATACGGGAACTACAATGAGCAGTTCTTC